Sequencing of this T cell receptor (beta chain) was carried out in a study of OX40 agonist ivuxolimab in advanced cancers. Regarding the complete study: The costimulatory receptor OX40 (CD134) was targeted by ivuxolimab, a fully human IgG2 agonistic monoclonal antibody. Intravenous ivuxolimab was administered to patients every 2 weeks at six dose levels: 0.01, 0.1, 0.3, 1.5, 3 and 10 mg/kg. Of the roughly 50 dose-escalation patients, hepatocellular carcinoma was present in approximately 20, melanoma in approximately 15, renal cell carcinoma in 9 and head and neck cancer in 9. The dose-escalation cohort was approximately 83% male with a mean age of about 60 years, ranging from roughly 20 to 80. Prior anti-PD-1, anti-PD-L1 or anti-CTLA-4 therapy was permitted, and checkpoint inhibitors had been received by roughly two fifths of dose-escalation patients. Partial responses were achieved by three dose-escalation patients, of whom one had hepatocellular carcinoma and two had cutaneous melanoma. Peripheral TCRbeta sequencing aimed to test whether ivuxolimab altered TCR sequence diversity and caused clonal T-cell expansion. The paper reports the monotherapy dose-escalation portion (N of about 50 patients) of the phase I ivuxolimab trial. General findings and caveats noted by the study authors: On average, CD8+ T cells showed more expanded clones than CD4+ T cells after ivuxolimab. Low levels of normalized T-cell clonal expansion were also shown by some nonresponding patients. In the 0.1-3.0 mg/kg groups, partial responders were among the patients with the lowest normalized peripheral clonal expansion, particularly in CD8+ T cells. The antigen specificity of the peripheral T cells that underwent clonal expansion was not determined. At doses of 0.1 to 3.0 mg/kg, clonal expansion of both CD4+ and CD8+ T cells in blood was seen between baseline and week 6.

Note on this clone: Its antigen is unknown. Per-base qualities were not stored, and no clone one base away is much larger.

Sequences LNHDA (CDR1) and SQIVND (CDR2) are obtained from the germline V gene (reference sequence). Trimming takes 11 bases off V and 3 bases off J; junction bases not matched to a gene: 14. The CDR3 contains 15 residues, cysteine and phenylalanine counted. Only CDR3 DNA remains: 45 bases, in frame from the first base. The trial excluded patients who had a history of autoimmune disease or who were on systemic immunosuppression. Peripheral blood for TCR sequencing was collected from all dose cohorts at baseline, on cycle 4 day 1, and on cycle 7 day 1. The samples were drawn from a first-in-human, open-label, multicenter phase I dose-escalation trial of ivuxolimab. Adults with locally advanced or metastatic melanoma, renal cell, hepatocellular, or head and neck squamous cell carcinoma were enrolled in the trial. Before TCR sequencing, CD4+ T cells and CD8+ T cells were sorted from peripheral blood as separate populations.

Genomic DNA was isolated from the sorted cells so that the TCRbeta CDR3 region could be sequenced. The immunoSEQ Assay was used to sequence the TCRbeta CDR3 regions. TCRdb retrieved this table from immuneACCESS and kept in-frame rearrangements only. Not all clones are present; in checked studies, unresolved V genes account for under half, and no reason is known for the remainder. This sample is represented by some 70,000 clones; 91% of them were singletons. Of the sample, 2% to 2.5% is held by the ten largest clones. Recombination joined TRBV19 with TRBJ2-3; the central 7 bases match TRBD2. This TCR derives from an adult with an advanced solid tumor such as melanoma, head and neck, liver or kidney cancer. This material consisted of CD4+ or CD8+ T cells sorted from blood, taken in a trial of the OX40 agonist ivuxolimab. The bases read TGTGCCTCTCAAAGTGGCGGGAGAGAGACAGATACGCAGTATTTT. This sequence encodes CASQSGGRETDTQYF. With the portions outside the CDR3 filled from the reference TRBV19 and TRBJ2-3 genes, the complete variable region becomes DGGITQSPKYLFRKEGQNVTLSCEQNLNHDAMYWYRQDPGQGLRLIYYSQIVNDFQKGDIAEGYSVSREKKESFPLTVTSAQKNPTAFYLCASQSGGRETDTQYFGPGTRLTVL.